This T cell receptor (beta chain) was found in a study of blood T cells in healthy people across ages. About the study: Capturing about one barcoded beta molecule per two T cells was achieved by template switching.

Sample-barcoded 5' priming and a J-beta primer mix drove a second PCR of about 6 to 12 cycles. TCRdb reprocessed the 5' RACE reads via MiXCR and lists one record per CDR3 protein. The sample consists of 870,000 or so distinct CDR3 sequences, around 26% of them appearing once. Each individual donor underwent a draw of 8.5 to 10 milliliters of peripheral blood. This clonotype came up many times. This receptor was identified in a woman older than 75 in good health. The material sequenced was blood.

The chain's CDR3 is CASSLQNLDNQPQHF. DNA for the CDR3: TGTGCCAGCAGCTTGCAAAACCTAGACAATCAGCCCCAGCATTTT. J is TRBJ1-5 and V is TRBV7-2; D is unresolved. The germline V and J ends were trimmed by 3 bases and 3 bases, with 12 bases remaining between them. The CDR3 contains 15 residues. Per the germline V gene, CDR1 is SGHTA and CDR2 is FQGNSA.